Listed below are T cell receptor beta chains from one sample, sequenced in a study of blood T cell repertoires in COVID-19. Profiling relied on immunoSEQ multiplex PCR, and the TCRdb table lists in-frame clones only, not all of them. This table holds 210,000 or so clones, 83% found once. Sequenced material: PBMCs or T cells enriched from blood (not recorded which). Receptors were obtained from a woman in her forties or fifties who had been exposed to COVID-19. The CDR3 runs from the conserved cysteine through the conserved F or W. D genes are given only for firm matches. Only some rows state a clone size, as once, few, many or a class for expanded clones.

v_call	d_call	j_call	clone_size	cdr3_aa	cdr3_nt
TRBV11-2	TRBD2	TRBJ2-3	NA	CASSLVPSGGADTQYF	TGTGCCAGCAGTTTGGTCCCTAGCGGGGGGGCAGATACGCAGTATTTT
TRBV18	TRBD1	TRBJ1-1	NA	CASSPQGDRNTEAFF	TGTGCCAGCTCGCCTCAAGGGGACAGGAACACTGAAGCTTTCTTT
TRBV11-2	TRBD2	TRBJ2-7	once	CASSSPRGDYEQYF	TGTGCCAGCAGCTCCCCGCGGGGGGACTACGAGCAGTACTTC
TRBV7-8	NA	TRBJ2-5	NA	CASSLAGGHETQYF	TGTGCCAGCAGCTTAGCGGGGGGGCACGAGACCCAGTACTTC
TRBV7-2	TRBD1	TRBJ1-3	NA	CASSSRQGGGGNTIYF	TGTGCCAGCAGCTCAAGACAGGGAGGAGGTGGAAACACCATATATTTT
TRBV6-5	NA	TRBJ1-3	NA	CASMGGFGNTIYF	TGTGCCAGCATGGGGGGGTTCGGAAACACCATATATTTT
TRBV7-8	NA	TRBJ2-7	once	CASSSEQGVLYEQYF	TGTGCCAGCAGCTCAGAACAGGGTGTCCTCTACGAGCAGTACTTC
TRBV30	NA	TRBJ1-6	NA	CAWRGDNNSPLHF	TGTGCCTGGAGGGGAGATAATAATTCACCCCTCCACTTT
TRBV9	TRBD1	TRBJ1-2	NA	CASSGGQGAYGYTF	TGTGCCAGCAGCGGAGGACAGGGGGCCTATGGCTACACCTTC
TRBV27	TRBD1	TRBJ1-2	NA	CASSLSAGGFDGYTF	TGTGCCAGCAGTTTGTCCGCAGGGGGCTTTGATGGCTACACCTTC
TRBV6-6	NA	TRBJ1-5	NA	CASSYAGAALAQPQHF	TGTGCCAGCAGTTACGCGGGGGCAGCACTAGCCCAGCCCCAGCATTTT
TRBV24-1	NA	TRBJ1-2	NA	CATSDPLRGYTF	TGTGCCACCAGTGACCCCCTCCGTGGCTACACCTTC
TRBV4-3	TRBD1	TRBJ1-1	once	CASSQDPGGLSTEAFF	TGCGCCAGCAGCCAAGATCCAGGGGGGTTATCCACTGAAGCTTTCTTT
TRBV19	TRBD1	TRBJ1-1	NA	CASTRGQVTFTEAFF	TGTGCCAGTACCCGGGGACAGGTGACATTCACTGAAGCTTTCTTT
TRBV5-6	NA	TRBJ1-1	NA	CASSLDRWNTEAFF	TGTGCCAGCAGCTTGGACAGGTGGAACACTGAAGCTTTCTTT
TRBV7-3	NA	TRBJ2-5	NA	CASSSTSTETQYF	TGTGCCAGCAGCTCTACTAGTACGGAGACCCAGTACTTC
TRBV19	TRBD1	TRBJ1-2	NA	CASSLQGAGGYTF	TGTGCCAGTAGTCTACAGGGGGCAGGGGGCTACACCTTC
TRBV5-1	NA	TRBJ1-4	NA	CASSLGSLNEKLFF	TGCGCCAGCAGCTTGGGGAGCCTTAATGAAAAACTGTTTTTT
TRBV27	TRBD1	TRBJ1-1	once	CASSLGQGRTEAFF	TGTGCCAGCAGTTTAGGACAGGGTCGCACTGAAGCTTTCTTT
TRBV29-1	NA	TRBJ1-5	NA	CSVSGTGGNQPQHF	TGCAGCGTTTCCGGGACGGGGGGTAATCAGCCCCAGCATTTT
TRBV7-8	TRBD1	TRBJ1-1	NA	CASSFSGGHEAFF	TGTGCCAGCAGCTTTTCAGGGGGACATGAAGCTTTCTTT
TRBV6-2/TRBV6-3	NA	TRBJ1-1	NA	CASTPDSYTEAFF	TGTGCCAGCACCCCAGACAGCTACACTGAAGCTTTCTTT
TRBV7-9	NA	TRBJ1-2	NA	CASSFRGRAGYTF	TGTGCCAGCAGCTTTAGGGGTAGGGCGGGCTACACCTTC
TRBV5-5	NA	TRBJ1-5	NA	CASSNGQSVEAQHF	TGTGCCAGCAGCAACGGACAGTCGGTTGAGGCCCAGCATTTT
TRBV24-1	NA	TRBJ2-1	NA	CATSDFSRGRDEQFF	TGTGCCACCAGTGATTTCTCCAGGGGTAGGGATGAGCAGTTCTTC
TRBV2	NA	TRBJ2-7	NA	CASSVNPKGEQYF	TGTGCCAGCAGCGTCAATCCGAAGGGGGAGCAGTACTTC
TRBV18	NA	TRBJ2-5	NA	CASSPVAAGTQYF	TGTGCCAGCTCACCTGTCGCGGCGGGGACCCAGTACTTC
TRBV3-1/TRBV3-2	NA	TRBJ1-3	few	CASSQGGLSGNTIYF	TGTGCCAGCAGCCAAGGCGGCCTCTCTGGAAACACCATATATTTT
TRBV6-2/TRBV6-3	TRBD1	TRBJ1-2	NA	CASSLDRSYGYTF	TGTGCCAGCAGTCTGGACAGGTCCTATGGCTACACCTTC
TRBV3-1/TRBV3-2	TRBD2	TRBJ2-5	NA	CASSQTAGRETQYF	TGTGCCAGCAGCCAAACAGCGGGGAGGGAGACCCAGTACTTC
TRBV6-6	TRBD2	TRBJ2-3	many	CASSPIRTSGALQGTDTQYF	TGTGCCAGCAGTCCGATAAGGACTAGCGGGGCTCTACAGGGCACAGATACGCAGTATTTT
TRBV15	NA	TRBJ2-3	NA	CATSRDVRTDTQYF	TGTGCCACCAGCAGAGACGTGAGAACAGATACGCAGTATTTT
TRBV11-2	NA	TRBJ2-7	NA	CASSYNQDRTFSYEQYF	TGTGCCAGCAGTTATAACCAAGACAGGACGTTCTCCTACGAGCAGTACTTC
TRBV5-1	TRBD1	TRBJ1-1	NA	CASSLVQGATEAFF	TGCGCCAGCAGCTTGGTGCAGGGGGCCACTGAAGCTTTCTTT
TRBV5-1	NA	TRBJ2-3	NA	CASSYVGGHTDTQYF	TGCGCCAGCAGCTACGTTGGGGGACACACAGATACGCAGTATTTT
TRBV5-4	NA	TRBJ1-1	NA	CASSSSDRRAFF	TGTGCCAGCAGCTCATCAGACCGGAGGGCTTTCTTT
TRBV11-2	NA	TRBJ2-1	NA	CASSLGVSRGNEQFF	TGTGCCAGCAGTTTGGGTGTGTCAAGGGGAAATGAGCAGTTCTTC
TRBV28	NA	TRBJ1-5	NA	CASSLTGGGNQPQHF	TGTGCCAGCAGTTTAACAGGTGGTGGCAATCAGCCCCAGCATTTT
TRBV3-1/TRBV3-2	TRBD2	TRBJ2-1	NA	CASSQGVAGGEQFF	TGTGCCAGCAGCCAAGGGGTAGCGGGGGGTGAGCAGTTCTTC
TRBV7-9	TRBD1	TRBJ1-2	NA	CASSLTGDDGYTF	TGTGCCAGCAGCTTGACAGGGGATGATGGCTACACCTTC
TRBV9	NA	TRBJ1-1	NA	CASSPRSGGGNAEAFF	TGTGCCAGCAGCCCCCGTTCCGGGGGGGGTAACGCTGAAGCTTTCTTT
TRBV5-4	TRBD2	TRBJ2-5	NA	CASSLAQRGGPETQYF	TGTGCCAGCAGCTTGGCGCAGCGGGGGGGCCCAGAGACCCAGTACTTC
TRBV10-3	TRBD1	TRBJ2-3	NA	CAISGGRQGTDTQYF	TGTGCCATCAGTGGGGGGAGACAGGGGACAGATACGCAGTATTTT
TRBV28	TRBD1	TRBJ1-2	NA	CASSLAGGSLGYTF	TGTGCCAGCAGTTTGGCAGGGGGCTCATTAGGCTACACCTTC
TRBV9	TRBD1	TRBJ1-3	NA	CASSVVEGGGNTIYF	TGTGCCAGCAGCGTAGTTGAAGGGGGCGGAAACACCATATATTTT
TRBV5-6	NA	TRBJ2-7	NA	CASSRPETGRSLGAYEQYF	TGTGCCAGCAGCCGACCAGAGACAGGGAGGTCCCTAGGGGCCTACGAGCAGTACTTC
TRBV23-1	NA	TRBJ2-2	NA	CASSHWGGRRELFF	TGCGCCAGCAGTCATTGGGGGGGGCGGAGGGAGCTGTTTTTT
TRBV9	NA	TRBJ1-2	NA	CASSVEEGLRGYTF	TGTGCCAGCAGCGTAGAGGAGGGGCTGCGTGGCTACACCTTC
TRBV6-5	TRBD1	TRBJ2-1	NA	CASSYSGTGLYNEQFF	TGTGCCAGCAGTTACTCGGGGACAGGGCTCTACAATGAGCAGTTCTTC
TRBV23-1	TRBD1	TRBJ1-2	NA	CASSQDRGAYGYTF	TGCGCCAGCAGTCAGGACAGGGGGGCTTATGGCTACACCTTC
TRBV3-1/TRBV3-2	NA	TRBJ1-3	NA	CASSLRTEGNTIYF	TGTGCCAGCAGCCTTCGGACTGAAGGAAACACCATATATTTT